This TCR beta chain was recovered during a study of T cell repertoires in cytomegalovirus infection. Whole-study context: It was the public TCR beta signatures that indicated both CMV infection and matching HLA type. Study-level results: Using cumulative public TCR beta family frequency, the authors identified those who carried CMV together with the relevant HLA. CMV-specific HLA-C-restricted TCR beta clonotypes dominated the ex vivo response.

In the case of this clonotype: No antigen is known for it.

V was clipped by 3 bases and J by 16 bases; unmatched bases: 19. The CDR3 covers 17 residues. A single record per CDR3 protein comes from TCRdb applying MiXCR to the reads. The table records hundreds of thousands of distinct CDR3 sequences, about 17% of them present only once. The TCR comes from a human donor in good health (CMV status not recorded). Some clones in this sample may be carry-over from other donors' samples. This sequence joins TRBV12-3 or TRBV12-4 and TRBJ1-6; 9 bases align to TRBD1. Sequenced sample: PBMCs. CDR3 DNA sequence: TGTGCCAGCAGTTTGGCGGGACAGGGTTTCTCCACTGGCCCACTCCACTTT. Its protein is CASSLAGQGFSTGPLHF.